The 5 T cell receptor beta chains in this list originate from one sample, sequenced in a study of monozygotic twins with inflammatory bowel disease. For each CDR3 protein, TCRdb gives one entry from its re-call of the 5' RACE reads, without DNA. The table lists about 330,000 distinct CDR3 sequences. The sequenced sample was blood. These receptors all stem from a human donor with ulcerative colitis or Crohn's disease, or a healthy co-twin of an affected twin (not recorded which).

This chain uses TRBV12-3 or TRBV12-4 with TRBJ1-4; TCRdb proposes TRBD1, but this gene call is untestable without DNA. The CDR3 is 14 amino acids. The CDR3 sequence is CASSFQGADEKLFF.

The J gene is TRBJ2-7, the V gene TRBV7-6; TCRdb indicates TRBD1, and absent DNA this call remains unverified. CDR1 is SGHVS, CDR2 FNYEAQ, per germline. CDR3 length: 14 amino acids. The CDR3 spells CASSLGRDDYEQYF.

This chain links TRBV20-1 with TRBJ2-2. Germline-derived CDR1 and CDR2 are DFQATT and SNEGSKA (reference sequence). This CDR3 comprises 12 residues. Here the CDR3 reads CSARYSAGELFF.

CDR3 protein: CASSLNPPAGAGNEQFF. The rearrangement links TRBV7-3 to TRBJ2-1; absent DNA, TCRdb's TRBD1 call cannot be checked. Germline CDR1 and CDR2: SGHTA and FQGTGA. The CDR3 has 17 residues.

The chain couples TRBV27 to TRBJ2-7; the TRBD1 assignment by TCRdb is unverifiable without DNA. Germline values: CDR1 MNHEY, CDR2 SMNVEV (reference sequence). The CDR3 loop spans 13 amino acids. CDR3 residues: CASSFDRGGEQYF.